The source of this TCR beta chain is a study of control samples from healthy donors and cancer patients. Trimming pared 1 base from V and 5 bases from J, leaving 7 bases between. CDR1 and CDR2 from the germline V gene are SGHRS and YFSETQ. The CDR3 extends over 13 amino acids. Libraries were prepared by immunoSEQ multiplex PCR; TCRdb keeps only in-frame clonotypes and omits some of them. This table holds 110,000 to 150,000 clones, under 90% found once. The TCR sequence derives from a man aged 30-40 years in good health. Sequencing was carried out using blood. The chain links TRBV5-1 to TRBJ2-1; no clear D. The CDR3 region has the DNA TGCGCCAGCAGCTTGATGACCGACAATGAGCAGTTCTTC. Amino acid sequence: CASSLMTDNEQFF.